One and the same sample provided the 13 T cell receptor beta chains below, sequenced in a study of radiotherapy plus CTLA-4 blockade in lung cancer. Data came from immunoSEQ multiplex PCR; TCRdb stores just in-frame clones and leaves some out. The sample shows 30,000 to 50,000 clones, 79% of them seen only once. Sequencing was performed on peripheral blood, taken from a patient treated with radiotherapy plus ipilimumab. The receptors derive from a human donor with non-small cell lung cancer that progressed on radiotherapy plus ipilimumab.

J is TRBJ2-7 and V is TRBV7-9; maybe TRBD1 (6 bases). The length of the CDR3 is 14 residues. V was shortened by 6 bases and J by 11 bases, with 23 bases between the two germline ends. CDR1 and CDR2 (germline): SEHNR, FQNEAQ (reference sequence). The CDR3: CASSRADSRRREYF. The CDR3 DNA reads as TGTGCCAGCAGTCGAGCGGACAGCCGACGCAGGGAGTACTTC.

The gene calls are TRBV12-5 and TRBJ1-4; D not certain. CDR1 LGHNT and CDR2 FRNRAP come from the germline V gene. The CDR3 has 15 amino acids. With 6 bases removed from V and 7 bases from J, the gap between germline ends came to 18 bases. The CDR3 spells CASGRRAAVREKLFF. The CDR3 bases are TGTGCTAGTGGCCGGCGGGCAGCGGTCCGTGAAAAACTGTTTTTT.

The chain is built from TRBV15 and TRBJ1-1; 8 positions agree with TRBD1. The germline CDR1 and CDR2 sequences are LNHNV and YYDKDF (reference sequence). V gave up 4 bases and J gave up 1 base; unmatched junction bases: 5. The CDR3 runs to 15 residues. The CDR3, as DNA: TGTGCCACCAGCACCGGAGGGACAGGGAACACTGAAGCTTTCTTT. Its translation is CATSTGGTGNTEAFF.

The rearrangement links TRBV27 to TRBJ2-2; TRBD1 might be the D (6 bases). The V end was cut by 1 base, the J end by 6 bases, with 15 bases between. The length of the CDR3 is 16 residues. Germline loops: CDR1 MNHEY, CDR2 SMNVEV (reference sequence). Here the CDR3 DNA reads TGTGCCAGCAGTTTATTCATGGGGGCAGGGGCCGGGGAGCTGTTTTTT. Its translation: CASSLFMGAGAGELFF.

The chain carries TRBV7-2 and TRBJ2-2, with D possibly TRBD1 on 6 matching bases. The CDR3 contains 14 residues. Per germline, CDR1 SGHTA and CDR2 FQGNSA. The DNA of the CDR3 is TGTGCAGATACTACAGGGTCACGCACCGGGGAGCTGTTTTTT. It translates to CADTTGSRTGELFF.

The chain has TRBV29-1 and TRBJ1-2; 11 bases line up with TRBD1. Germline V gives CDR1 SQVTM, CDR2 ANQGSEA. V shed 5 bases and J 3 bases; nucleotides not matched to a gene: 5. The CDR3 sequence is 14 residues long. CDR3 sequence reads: CSVFGTGGYYGYTF. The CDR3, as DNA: TGCAGCGTTTTTGGGACAGGGGGTTACTATGGCTACACCTTC.

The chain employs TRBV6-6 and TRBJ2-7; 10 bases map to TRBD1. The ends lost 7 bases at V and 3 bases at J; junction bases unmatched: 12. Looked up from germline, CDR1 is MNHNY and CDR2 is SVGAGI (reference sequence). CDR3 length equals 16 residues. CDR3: CASNLPGQGLGYEQYF. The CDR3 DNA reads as TGTGCCAGCAACCTTCCGGGACAGGGGCTCGGCTACGAGCAGTACTTC.

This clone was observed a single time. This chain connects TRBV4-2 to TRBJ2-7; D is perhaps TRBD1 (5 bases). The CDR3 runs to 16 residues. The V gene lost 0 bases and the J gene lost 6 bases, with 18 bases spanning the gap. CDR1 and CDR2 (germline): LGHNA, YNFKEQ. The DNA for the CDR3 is TGTGCCAGCAGCCAAGATATCCAGGGCCGATCGGGCGAGCAGTACTTC. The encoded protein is CASSQDIQGRSGEQYF.

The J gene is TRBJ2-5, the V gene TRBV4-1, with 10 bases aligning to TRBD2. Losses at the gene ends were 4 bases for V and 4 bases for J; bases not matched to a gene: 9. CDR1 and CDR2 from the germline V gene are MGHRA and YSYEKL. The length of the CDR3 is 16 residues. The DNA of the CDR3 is TGCGCCAGCAGCCCCGGAGCGGGGGGGGCAGTAGAGACCCAGTACTTC. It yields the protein CASSPGAGGAVETQYF.

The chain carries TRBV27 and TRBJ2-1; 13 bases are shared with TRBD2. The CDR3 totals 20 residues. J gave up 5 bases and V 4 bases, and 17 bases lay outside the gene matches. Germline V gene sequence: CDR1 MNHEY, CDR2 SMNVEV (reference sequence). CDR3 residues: CASSWTSGGRSYVYDNEQFF. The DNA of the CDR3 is TGTGCCAGCAGTTGGACTAGCGGGGGACGATCGTATGTATACGACAATGAGCAGTTCTTC.

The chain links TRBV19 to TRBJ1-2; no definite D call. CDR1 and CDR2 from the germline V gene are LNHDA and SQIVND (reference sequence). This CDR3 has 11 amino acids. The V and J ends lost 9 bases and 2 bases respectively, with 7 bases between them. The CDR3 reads CASQVNYGYTF. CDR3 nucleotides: TGTGCCAGCCAGGTCAACTATGGCTACACCTTC.

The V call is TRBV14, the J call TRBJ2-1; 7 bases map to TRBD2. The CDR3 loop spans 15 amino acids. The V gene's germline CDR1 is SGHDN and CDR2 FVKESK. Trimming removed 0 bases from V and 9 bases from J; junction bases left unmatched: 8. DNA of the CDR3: TGTGCCAGCAGCCAAGATTGGGGAGGGGCAGGTGAGCAGTTCTTC. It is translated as CASSQDWGGAGEQFF.

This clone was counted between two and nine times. CDR3 nucleotide sequence: TGTGCCAGCAGCGTAGAAGGGGGCCTACTAAGCGCCATATATTTT. Its protein is CASSVEGGLLSAIYF. V gene TRBV9 combines with J gene TRBJ1-3; 7 positions agree with TRBD1. Trimming at V came to 0 bases and at J to 11 bases, leaving 11 bases not matched to a gene. From germline, CDR1 is SGDLS and CDR2 YYNGEE. The CDR3 is made up of 15 amino acids.